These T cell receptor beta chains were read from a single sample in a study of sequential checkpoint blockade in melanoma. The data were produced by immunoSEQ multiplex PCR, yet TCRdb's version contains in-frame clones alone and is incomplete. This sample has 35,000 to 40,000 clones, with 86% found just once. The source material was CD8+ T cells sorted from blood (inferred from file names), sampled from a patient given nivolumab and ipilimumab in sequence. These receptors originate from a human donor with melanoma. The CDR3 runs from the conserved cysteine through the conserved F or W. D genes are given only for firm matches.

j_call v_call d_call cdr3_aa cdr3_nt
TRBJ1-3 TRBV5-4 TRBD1 CASRPGGSGNTIYF TGTGCCAGCAGACCAGGGGGCTCTGGAAACACCATATATTTT
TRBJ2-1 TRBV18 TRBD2 CASSIGTSGRYNEQFF TGTGCCAGCTCAATAGGGACTAGCGGTAGATACAATGAGCAGTTCTTC
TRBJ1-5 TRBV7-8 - CASSLDSTARWNQPQHF TGTGCCAGCAGCTTAGATTCGACAGCCCGATGGAATCAGCCCCAGCATTTT
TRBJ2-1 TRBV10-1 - CASSWGDEQFF TGCGCCAGCAGTTGGGGCGATGAGCAGTTCTTC
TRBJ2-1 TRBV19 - CASSISRPNEQFF TGTGCCAGTAGTATCAGCAGGCCCAATGAGCAGTTCTTC
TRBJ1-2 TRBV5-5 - CASSLSAANYGYTF TGTGCCAGCAGCCTCTCCGCAGCTAACTATGGCTACACCTTC
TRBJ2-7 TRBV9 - CASNVRGESYEQYF TGTGCCAGCAATGTTCGGGGTGAAAGCTACGAGCAGTACTTC
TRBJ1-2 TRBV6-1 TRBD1 CASSGVRQGDYGYTF TGTGCCAGCAGTGGCGTCAGGCAGGGGGACTATGGCTACACCTTC
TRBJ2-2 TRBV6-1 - CASSENRWSRYTGELFF TGTGCCAGCAGTGAAAATCGATGGAGTAGATACACCGGGGAGCTGTTTTTT
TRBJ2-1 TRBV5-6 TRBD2 CASSSSGGHNEQFF TGTGCCAGCAGCTCCTCGGGAGGCCACAATGAGCAGTTCTTC
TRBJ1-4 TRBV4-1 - CASSQRGGGATNEKLFF TGCGCCAGCAGCCAAAGAGGGGGGGGTGCAACTAATGAAAAACTGTTTTTT
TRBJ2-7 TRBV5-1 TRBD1 CASSSPRTGGERSEQYF TGCGCCAGCAGCTCCCCGAGGACAGGGGGCGAGAGGAGCGAGCAGTACTTC
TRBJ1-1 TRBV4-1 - CASSPGPGGTEAFF TGCGCCAGCAGCCCGGGCCCGGGGGGGACTGAAGCTTTCTTT
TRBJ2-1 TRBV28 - CASRFIRGARNEQFF TGTGCCAGCAGGTTTATACGGGGGGCGCGGAATGAGCAGTTCTTC
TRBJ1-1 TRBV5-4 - CASSSQTRNTEAFF TGTGCCAGCAGCTCCCAAACCAGGAACACTGAAGCTTTCTTT
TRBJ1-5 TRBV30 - CAWDSSNQPQHF TGTGCCTGGGACAGTAGCAATCAGCCCCAGCATTTT
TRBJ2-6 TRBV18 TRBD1 CASSLGEDRALWWISGANVLTF TGTGCCAGCTCACTAGGGGAGGACAGGGCCCTCTGGTGGATCTCTGGGGCCAACGTCCTGACTTTC